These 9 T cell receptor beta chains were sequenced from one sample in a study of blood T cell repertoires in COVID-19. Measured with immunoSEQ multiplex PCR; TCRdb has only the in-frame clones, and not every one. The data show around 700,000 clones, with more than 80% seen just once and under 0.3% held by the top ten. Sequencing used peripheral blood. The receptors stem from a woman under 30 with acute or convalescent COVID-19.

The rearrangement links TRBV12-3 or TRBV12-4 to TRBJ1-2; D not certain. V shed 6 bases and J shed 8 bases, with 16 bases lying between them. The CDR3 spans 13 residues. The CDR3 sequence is CASSPTSQVGYTF. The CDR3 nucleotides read TGTGCCAGCAGCCCGACATCCCAGGTGGGCTACACCTTC.

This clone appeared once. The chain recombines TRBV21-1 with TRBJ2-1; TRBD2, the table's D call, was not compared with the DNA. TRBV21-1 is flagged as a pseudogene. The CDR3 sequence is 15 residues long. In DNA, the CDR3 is TGTGCCAGCAGCAAAGGCGGTAGTCCCGGTAATGAGCAGTTCTTC. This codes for CASSKGGSPGNEQFF.

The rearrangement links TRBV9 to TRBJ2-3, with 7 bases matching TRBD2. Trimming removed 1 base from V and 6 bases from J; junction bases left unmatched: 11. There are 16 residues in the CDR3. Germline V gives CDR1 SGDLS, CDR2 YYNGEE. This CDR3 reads CASSVNRDYIEDTQYF. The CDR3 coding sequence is TGTGCCAGCAGCGTAAACCGGGACTACATAGAGGATACGCAGTATTTT.

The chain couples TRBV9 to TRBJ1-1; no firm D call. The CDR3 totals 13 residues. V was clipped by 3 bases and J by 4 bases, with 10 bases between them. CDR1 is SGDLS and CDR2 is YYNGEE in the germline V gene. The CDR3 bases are TGTGCCAGCAGCGGAAAAGGGAGCACTGAAGCTTTCTTT. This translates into CASSGKGSTEAFF.

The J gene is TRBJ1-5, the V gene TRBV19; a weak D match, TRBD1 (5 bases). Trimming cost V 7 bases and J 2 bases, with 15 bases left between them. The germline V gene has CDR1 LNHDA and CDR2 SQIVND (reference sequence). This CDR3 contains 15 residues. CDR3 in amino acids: CASTQRGVGNQPQHF. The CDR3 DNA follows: TGTGCCAGTACCCAGCGGGGGGTCGGCAATCAGCCCCAGCATTTT.

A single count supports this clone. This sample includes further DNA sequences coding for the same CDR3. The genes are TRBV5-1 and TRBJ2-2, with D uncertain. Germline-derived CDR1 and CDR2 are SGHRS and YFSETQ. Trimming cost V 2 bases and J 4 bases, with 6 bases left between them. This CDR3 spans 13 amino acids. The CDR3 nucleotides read TGCGCCAGCAGCTTTACCGGCACCGGGGAGCTGTTTTTT. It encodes CASSFTGTGELFF.

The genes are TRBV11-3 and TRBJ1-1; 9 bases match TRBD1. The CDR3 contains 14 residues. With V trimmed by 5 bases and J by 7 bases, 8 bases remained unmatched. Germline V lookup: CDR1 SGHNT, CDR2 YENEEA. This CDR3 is CASSKSGTGFEAFF. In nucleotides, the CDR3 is TGTGCCAGCAGCAAATCCGGGACAGGGTTTGAAGCTTTCTTT.

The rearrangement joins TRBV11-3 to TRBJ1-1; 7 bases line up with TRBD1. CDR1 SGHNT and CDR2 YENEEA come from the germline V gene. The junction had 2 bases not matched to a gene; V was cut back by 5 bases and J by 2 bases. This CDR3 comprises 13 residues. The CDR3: CASSRDSNTEAFF. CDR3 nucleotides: TGTGCCAGCAGCAGGGACAGTAACACTGAAGCTTTCTTT.

The CDR3 loop is CASSQRFEQFF. CDR3 nucleotides: TGTGCCAGCAGCCAACGGTTTGAGCAGTTCTTC. This chain connects TRBV3-1 (or the pseudogene TRBV3-2) to TRBJ2-1; no reliable D call. Germline loops: CDR1 LGHDT, CDR2 YNNKEL (reference sequence). CDR3 length: 11 residues. V was shortened by 2 bases and J by 9 bases, with 5 bases between the two germline ends.